The T cell receptor beta chain described here comes from a study of blood T cell repertoires in COVID-19. Study at large: From T cells, B-cell-depleted T cells, or PBMCs came the material, which was cDNA or gDNA.

Original analysis: It was from reference gene primer amplification that nucleated cell counts were estimated. Only in-frame clones appear in the TCRdb table, and some are missing; sequencing was by immunoSEQ multiplex PCR. V and J calls and clone size are as listed in that table; D and trimming were resolved from the DNA. The data show about 220,000 clones, with about 90% seen just once and around 15% held by the top ten. This clone showed up just a few times. Individuals aged about 18 to 89 years were recruited from about two dozen US areas. Membership in each cohort depended on participant-reported clinical history. Per the germline V gene, CDR1 is SGHTA and CDR2 is FQGNSA. The CDR3 sequence is 16 residues long. J gave up 0 bases and V 6 bases, and 4 bases lay outside the gene matches.

The chain uses TRBV7-2 and TRBJ2-3, with 12 nucleotides matching TRBD2. This TCR derives from a woman in her fifties or sixties with acute COVID-19. The specimen was PBMCs or T cells enriched from blood (not recorded which). Here the CDR3 DNA reads TGTGCCAGCAGACTAGCGGGAGGCGGTAGCACAGATACGCAGTATTTT. Protein: CASRLAGGGSTDTQYF.